The clone carrying this TCR beta chain was seen only a few times. Its antigen remains unknown. The data are from a study of post-analysis software for immune sequencing data. Broader study findings: In patients, four to six TRBV segments were more frequent than in controls, with TRBV5-6, TRBV5-1 and TRBV20-1 among them.

Presence of unique molecular identifiers characterized the TCR beta cDNA libraries. MiXCR, run by TCRdb on the PCR reads, gives a single entry per CDR3 protein. The sample carries hundreds of thousands of distinct CDR3 sequences, about 44% recorded once. The CDR3 length is 14 residues. The V and J ends lost 8 bases and 5 bases respectively, with 18 bases between them. CDR1 and CDR2 (germline): MNHNY, SVGAGI (reference sequence). The TCR was taken from a girl aged 5-17 years with multiple sclerosis. This rearrangement joins TRBV6-6 to TRBJ2-5; unclear D gene. The sequenced sample was blood. The CDR3 is CASVGVPYSETQYF. The CDR3 DNA is TGTGCCAGCGTTGGGGTCCCGTACTCGGAGACCCAGTACTTC.